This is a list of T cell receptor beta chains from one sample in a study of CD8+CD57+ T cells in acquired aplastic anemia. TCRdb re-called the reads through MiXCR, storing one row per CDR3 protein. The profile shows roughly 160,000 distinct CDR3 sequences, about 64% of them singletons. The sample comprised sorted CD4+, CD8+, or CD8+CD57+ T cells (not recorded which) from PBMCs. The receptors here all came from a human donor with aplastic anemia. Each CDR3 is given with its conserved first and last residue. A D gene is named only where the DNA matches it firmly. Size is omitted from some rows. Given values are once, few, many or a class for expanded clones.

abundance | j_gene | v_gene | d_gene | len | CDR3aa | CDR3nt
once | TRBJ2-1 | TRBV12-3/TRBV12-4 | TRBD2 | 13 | CASNPLADNEQFF | TGTGCCAGCAACCCACTAGCGGACAATGAGCAGTTCTTC
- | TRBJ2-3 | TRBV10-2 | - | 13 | CATRGPPTDTQYF | TGCGCCACCCGGGGTCCTCCCACAGATACGCAGTATTTT
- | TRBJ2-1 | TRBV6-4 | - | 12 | CASTRDLGEQFF | TGTGCCAGCACCAGGGACTTAGGGGAGCAGTTCTTC
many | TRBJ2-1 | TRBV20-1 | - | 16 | CSARGGGAGMVNEQFF | TGCAGTGCTAGGGGGGGAGGAGCGGGTATGGTCAATGAGCAGTTCTTC
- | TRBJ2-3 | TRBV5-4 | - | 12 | CASRLNTDTQYF | TGTGCCAGCAGATTAAACACAGATACGCAGTATTTT
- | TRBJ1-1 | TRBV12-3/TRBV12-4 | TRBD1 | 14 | CASSYTTGFSEAFF | TGTGCCAGCAGTTACACGACAGGGTTTTCTGAAGCTTTCTTT
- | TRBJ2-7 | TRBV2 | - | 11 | CATTPAWEQYF | TGTGCCACCACGCCCGCGTGGGAGCAGTACTTC
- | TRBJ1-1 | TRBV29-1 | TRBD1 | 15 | CSVESRGPTRTEAFF | TGCAGCGTTGAATCCAGGGGGCCGACACGGACTGAAGCTTTCTTT
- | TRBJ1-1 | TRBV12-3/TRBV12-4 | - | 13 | CASSLVGSTEAFF | TGTGCCAGCAGTTTGGTAGGATCGACTGAAGCTTTCTTT
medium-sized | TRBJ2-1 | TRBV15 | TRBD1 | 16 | CATSRVSGGGYNEQFF | TGTGCCACCAGCAGAGTTTCAGGGGGCGGCTACAATGAGCAGTTCTTC
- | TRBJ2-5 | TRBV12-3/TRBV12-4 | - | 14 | CASSLTGVREIQYF | TGTGCCAGCAGCCTGACAGGAGTAAGGGAGATCCAGTACTTC
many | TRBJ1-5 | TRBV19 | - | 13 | CASHGTENQPQHF | TGTGCCAGTCACGGGACGGAGAATCAGCCCCAGCATTTT
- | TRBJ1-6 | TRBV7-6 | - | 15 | CASTRDTYPNSPLHF | TGTGCCAGCACCCGGGACACCTATCCCAATTCACCCCTCCACTTT
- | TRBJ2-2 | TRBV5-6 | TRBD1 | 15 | CASSLRGPMTGELFF | TGTGCCAGCAGCTTGAGGGGGCCTATGACCGGGGAGCTGTTTTTT
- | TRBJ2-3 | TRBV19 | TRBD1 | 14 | CASRRDRATDTQYF | TGTGCCAGTAGGAGGGACAGGGCAACAGATACGCAGTATTTT
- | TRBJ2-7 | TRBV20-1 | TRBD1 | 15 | CSAPQGTSVSYEQYF | TGCAGTGCCCCACAGGGGACATCCGTCTCCTACGAGCAGTACTTC
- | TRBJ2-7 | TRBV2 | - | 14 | CASSEGGRSYEQYF | TGTGCCAGCAGTGAAGGCGGCAGATCCTACGAGCAGTACTTC
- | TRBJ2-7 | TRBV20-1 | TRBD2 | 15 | CSARDERGTLYEQYF | TGCAGTGCTAGAGACGAGCGGGGGACCTTGTACGAGCAGTACTTC
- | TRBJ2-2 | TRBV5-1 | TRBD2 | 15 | CASSQNLAGTGELFF | TGCGCCAGCAGCCAGAATCTAGCGGGAACCGGGGAGCTGTTTTTT
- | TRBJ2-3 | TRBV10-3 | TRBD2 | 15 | CAISESGGALNTQYF | TGTGCCATCAGTGAGAGCGGGGGGGCTTTAAATACGCAGTATTTT